The 2 T cell receptor beta chains below come from one sample, sequenced in a study of T cell clonality in common variable immunodeficiency. The data were produced by immunoSEQ multiplex PCR, yet TCRdb's version contains in-frame clones alone and is incomplete. Altogether some 38,000 clones were found in the sample, and no singletons occur. Sequenced: peripheral blood mononuclear cells. These receptors came from a person aged 18 to 75 in good health.

This clone has at least ten counts. The read falls 3 residues short of the CDR3 end, and the missing part is taken from the germline J gene. J is TRBJ2-7 and V is TRBV7-2, with 8 bases that match TRBD2. Unmatched junction bases numbered 10, after V lost 6 bases and J lost 3 bases. The CDR3 sequence is 15 residues long. CDR1 and CDR2 from the germline V gene are SGHTA and FQGNSA. CDR3 amino acids: CASSPSAGAFYEQYF. The CDR3 DNA, read in part, is TGTGCCAGCAGTCCCTCAGCGGGAGCCTTCTACGAG.

This clone was found many times. CDR3 in amino acids: CASSLAAGYEQYF. CDR3 DNA (partial): TGTGCCAGCAGTTTAGCCGCGGGCTACGAG. J is TRBJ2-7 and V is TRBV12-3 or TRBV12-4, with a tentative D call TRBD2 (5 bases). The read comes to an end 3 residues before the CDR3 does, leaving the germline J gene to fill in the end. The CDR3 has 13 residues. Trimming stripped 0 bases from V and 3 bases from J, with 6 bases between.